This T cell receptor (beta chain) was sequenced in a study of beta chain features in type 1 diabetes. V gave up 5 bases and J gave up 6 bases, with 16 bases separating them. The CDR3 has 15 amino acids. CDR1 KGHSH and CDR2 LQKENI come from the germline V gene. Expressed TCRB transcripts got sequenced, as all isolated RNA was reverse transcribed. TCRdb's table, derived via immunoSEQ multiplex PCR, lists solely in-frame clones and lacks some. The sample has fewer than 350,000 clones, approximately 15% seen once. This clone was picked up a small number of times. Its antigen is still unknown. CD45RO/CCR7/CD25/CD127/CD95/CD27 separated CD4+ naive, central memory, regulatory and stem cell-like memory cells by sorting. Study-level points and caveats: Shortening of TCRB CDR3s, moderate but significant, appeared in all four CD4+ subsets of Type 1 diabetes patients. A closer apparent resemblance between naive, central memory and Treg TCRB repertoires was seen in patients than in healthy donors.

The clonotype was recovered from a man in his late teens or twenties with type 1 diabetes. The chain recombines TRBV18 with TRBJ1-4, with D perhaps TRBD1 (6 bases). The sample taken for sequencing was naive CD4+ T cells from blood. CDR3 amino acids: CASSTGPGVDEKLFF. The DNA for the CDR3 is TGTGCCAGCTCAACAGGGCCAGGGGTGGATGAAAAACTGTTTTTT.